This T cell receptor beta chain comes out of a study of beta chain features in type 1 diabetes. Study outcomes and limitations: Patients with Type 1 diabetes showed moderately but significantly shorter TCRB CDR3s in all four CD4+ subsets. With patients and controls alike, PCR might favor shorter templates to an equal degree.

Germline V gene lookup returns CDR1 SEHNR and CDR2 FQNEAQ (reference sequence). V gave up 2 bases and J gave up 5 bases, with 6 bases separating them. The CDR3 extends over 12 amino acids. Only a few counts were recorded for this clone. Its antigen remains unidentified. Expressed TCRB transcripts were sequenced, since all the RNA that had been isolated was reverse transcribed. The table came from immunoSEQ multiplex PCR; TCRdb's copy has only in-frame clones and leaves some out. The sample carries roughly 300,000 clones, around 15% recorded once. The V call is TRBV7-9, the J call TRBJ2-5; D gene unclear. The source material was central memory CD4+ T cells from blood. The TCR comes from a man between 25 and 39 years old in good health. DNA for the CDR3: TGTGCCAGCAGCTTACATGGGGAGACCCAGTACTTC. Amino acids: CASSLHGETQYF.